These 21 T cell receptor beta chains came from one sample sequenced in a study of identical twins. TCRdb ran MiXCR on the 5' RACE reads and lists one entry per CDR3 protein. Seen here are 1.5 million to 2 million distinct CDR3 sequences, less than 35% observed once, and the top ten hold around 0.25%. Material for sequencing was cord blood. These receptor sequences come from a newborn girl in good health.

For this clonotype: A much bigger clone sits one base away, suggesting this may be a read error. The chain recombines TRBV4-2 with TRBJ2-7, with D possibly TRBD2 on 6 matching bases. V lost 3 bases and J 0 bases, leaving 12 bases between the germline ends. The CDR3 has 15 amino acids. Germline lookup yields CDR1 LGHNA and CDR2 YNFKEQ. The CDR3 DNA follows: TGTGCCAGCAGCCAGATAGCGGACTTCTCCTACGAGCAGTACGTC. It specifies CASSQIADFSYEQYV.

The CDR3: CASSQDSAASEQYF. CDR3 sequence (DNA): TGTGCCAGCAGCCAAGATTCGGCAGCTTCCGAGCAGTACTTC. The rearrangement joins TRBV4-2 to TRBJ2-5; no firm D call. The J call may be mistaken, given a closer DNA end match to TRBJ2-7. The length of the CDR3 is 14 residues. In germline, CDR1 is LGHNA, CDR2 YNFKEQ.

V gene TRBV28 combines with J gene TRBJ1-3, with TRBD1 as a possible D gene (5 bases). Germline CDR1 reads MDHEN; CDR2 reads SYDVKM. The CDR3 consists of 14 residues. V was shortened by 6 bases and J by 5 bases, with 14 bases between the two germline ends. The DNA of the CDR3 is TGTGCCAGCAGCCCTGGGGCGGAGAGAAACACCATATATTTT. This translates into CASSPGAERNTIYF.

The rearrangement uses TRBV25-1 and TRBJ2-3, with TRBD2 matching over 7 bases. Germline lookup yields CDR1 MGHDK and CDR2 SYGVNS. The CDR3 length is 20 residues. V lost 3 bases to trimming and J lost 4 bases; unmatched junction nucleotides: 22. The CDR3 protein is CASSDTSLLTSNFKADTQYF. The CDR3 DNA reads as TGTGCCAGCAGTGATACTTCCCTGTTGACTAGCAACTTTAAGGCAGATACGCAGTATTTT.

The CDR3 nucleotides read TGCGCCAGCAGCTCGGGACTAGCGGGGGGATTCAATGAGCAGTTCTTC. It specifies CASSSGLAGGFNEQFF. This chain connects TRBV5-1 to TRBJ2-1; 15 nucleotides line up with TRBD2. CDR1 and CDR2 (germline): SGHRS, YFSETQ. The CDR3 runs to 16 residues. With V trimmed by 3 bases and J by 6 bases, 4 bases remained unmatched.

The chain couples TRBV7-9 to TRBJ2-6; 8 bases are shared with TRBD1. The germline CDR1 and CDR2 sequences are SEHNR and FQNEAQ (reference sequence). The CDR3 totals 18 residues. After removal of 4 bases from V and 0 bases from J, the junction contained 8 bases not matched to a gene. In DNA form, the CDR3 reads TGTGCCAGCAGCTCCCGACGGGACAGGACCTCTGGGGCCAACGTCCTGACTTTC. This codes for CASSSRRDRTSGANVLTF.

This clonotype was counted at least ten times. The V and J genes are TRBV5-1 and TRBJ2-3; D might be TRBD2 (5 bases). Deletions cut 1 base from V and 2 bases from J, with 11 bases between. Germline lookup yields CDR1 SGHRS and CDR2 YFSETQ. The CDR3 contains 15 residues. The CDR3, as DNA: TGCGCCAGCAGCTTGACGGCTAGCACCACAGATACGCAGTATTTT. It translates to CASSLTASTTDTQYF.

The chain carries TRBV4-2 and TRBJ2-7; 9 nucleotides match TRBD2. The CDR3 spans 16 residues. The germline V gene has CDR1 LGHNA and CDR2 YNFKEQ. The junction had 4 bases not matched to a gene; V was cut back by 1 base and J by 0 bases. The CDR3 sequence is CASSQVGLASSYEQYF. CDR3 DNA sequence: TGTGCCAGCAGCCAAGTAGGACTAGCGAGCTCCTACGAGCAGTACTTC.

This clonotype was recorded a few times. The V call is TRBV29-1, the J call TRBJ2-5, with D perhaps matching TRBD1 (5 bases). The DNA matches TRBJ2-7 better at its end, which makes the J call doubtful. This CDR3 contains 11 residues. Germline V gene data show CDR1 as SQVTM and CDR2 as ANQGSEA. CDR3 in DNA: TGCAGCGTTTTCAGGGACTACGAGCAGTACTTC. Translation: CSVFRDYEQYF.

V is TRBV5-1 and J is TRBJ1-1, with 8 bases aligning to TRBD1. Germline CDR1 is SGHRS and CDR2 is YFSETQ. The CDR3 covers 16 residues. With V trimmed by 3 bases and J by 0 bases, 7 bases remained unmatched. CDR3 DNA: TGCGCCAGCAGCTCGGACAGGGTATTCATGAACACTGAAGCTTTCTTT. It codes for CASSSDRVFMNTEAFF.

This clonotype occurred a few times. This chain links TRBV12-3 or TRBV12-4 with TRBJ1-2; D is possibly TRBD1 (5 bases). Trimming took 5 bases from V and 6 from J, leaving 10 bases between them. The CDR3 is 12 amino acids. CDR3 nucleotides: TGTGCCAGCAGTCTTCGACAGAATGGCTACACCTTC. Encoded protein: CASSLRQNGYTF.

This clonotype was counted at least ten times. This rearrangement joins TRBV4-1 to TRBJ2-1; D gene uncertain. CDR1 MGHRA and CDR2 YSYEKL come from the germline V gene. The CDR3 runs 15 residues. V shed 3 bases and J shed 2 bases, with 11 bases lying between them. The CDR3 is CASSHYGTAYNEQFF. DNA for the CDR3: TGCGCCAGCAGCCACTACGGTACAGCCTACAATGAGCAGTTCTTC.

This clonotype was seen only a few times. The J gene is TRBJ1-5, the V gene TRBV4-2; no clear D. The CDR3 is 15 amino acids. CDR1 LGHNA and CDR2 YNFKEQ come from the germline V gene. The V and J ends lost 0 bases and 3 bases respectively, with 9 bases between them. As DNA, the CDR3 is TGTGCCAGCAGCCAAGAACAGTCCTTCAATCAGCCCCAGCATTTT. Protein product: CASSQEQSFNQPQHF.

This clonotype is a singleton in its sample. J is TRBJ2-5 and V is TRBV7-2; 9 nucleotides align to TRBD2. V lost 5 bases, J lost 11 bases, and 15 bases stayed unmatched. CDR3 length: 15 residues. CDR1 and CDR2 from the germline V gene are SGHTA and FQGNSA. The CDR3 coding sequence is TGTGCCAGCAGCGCCAAGCTAGCGGGATTAAATGAGCAGTACTTC. It codes for CASSAKLAGLNEQYF. The full variable domain, completed using reference TRBV7-2 and TRBJ2-5, is GAGVSQSPSNKVTEKGKDVELRCDPISGHTALYWYRQSLGQGLEFLIYFQGNSAPDKSGLPSDRFSAERTGGSVSTLTIQRTQQEDSAVYLCASSAKLAGLNEQYFGPGTRLLVL.

The V and J genes are TRBV27 and TRBJ1-2, with 7 positions matching TRBD1. The germline gives CDR1 MNHEY, CDR2 SMNVEV (reference sequence). V lost 4 bases to trimming and J lost 11 bases; unmatched junction nucleotides: 7. The CDR3 covers 12 residues. CDR3 in amino acids: CASSYQGTAYTF. CDR3 in DNA: TGTGCCAGCAGTTACCAAGGGACAGCATACACCTTC.

The chain employs TRBV20-1 and TRBJ2-5; a weak D match, TRBD1 (5 bases). Trimming took 5 bases from V and 1 from J, leaving 14 bases between them. The CDR3 runs 14 residues. Looked up from germline, CDR1 is DFQATT and CDR2 is SNEGSKA (reference sequence). The CDR3 DNA reads as TGCAGTGCTGATGAAAGGGGCAGCCAAGAGACCCAGTACTTC. It specifies CSADERGSQETQYF.

This clonotype was seen repeatedly, ten times or more. This sequence joins TRBV7-2 and TRBJ2-3, with 14 bases fitting TRBD2. CDR3 length equals 17 residues. Trimming at V came to 1 base and at J to 5 bases, leaving 5 bases not matched to a gene. CDR1 is SGHTA, CDR2 FQGNSA, per germline. The CDR3 region has the DNA TGTGCCAGCAGCTTAGTGGGACTAGCGGGAGCGGTAGATACGCAGTATTTT. Amino acids: CASSLVGLAGAVDTQYF.

This rearrangement joins TRBV27 to TRBJ2-3; 9 nucleotides align to TRBD1. Germline lookup yields CDR1 MNHEY and CDR2 SMNVEV (reference sequence). The CDR3 runs 15 residues. With 4 bases clipped from V and 6 bases from J, the junction kept 8 bases outside the gene matches. This CDR3 reads CASSSGDREADTQYF. In nucleotides, the CDR3 is TGTGCCAGCAGTTCAGGGGACAGGGAGGCGGATACGCAGTATTTT.

This clonotype was observed a few times. The chain employs TRBV6-1 and TRBJ2-1; 13 bases are shared with TRBD2. This CDR3 is built from 15 residues. V dropped 7 bases and J dropped 3; count of bases not matched to a gene: 3. CDR1 and CDR2 from the germline V gene are MNHNS and SASEGT. The CDR3 DNA follows: TGTGCCAGCATCCGACTAGCGGGGGGCTACAATGAGCAGTTCTTC. Amino acids: CASIRLAGGYNEQFF.

This clonotype was seen a few times. The chain has TRBV4-2 and TRBJ2-1, with 8 nucleotides matching TRBD2. CDR1 is LGHNA, CDR2 YNFKEQ, per germline. The length of the CDR3 is 17 residues. V was clipped by 0 bases and J by 5 bases; unmatched bases: 9. CDR3 in amino acids: CASSQDRRREENNEQFF. In nucleotides, the CDR3 is TGTGCCAGCAGCCAAGATCGGCGGCGGGAGGAAAACAATGAGCAGTTCTTC.

The V call is TRBV7-2, the J call TRBJ2-3; perhaps D is TRBD1 or TRBD2 (5 bases each). V lost 6 bases, J lost 6 bases, and 13 bases lay in between. The CDR3 extends over 13 amino acids. In germline, CDR1 is SGHTA, CDR2 FQGNSA. The CDR3 protein is CASRHQGPDTQYF. CDR3 in DNA: TGTGCCAGCAGACACCAGGGACCCGATACGCAGTATTTT.